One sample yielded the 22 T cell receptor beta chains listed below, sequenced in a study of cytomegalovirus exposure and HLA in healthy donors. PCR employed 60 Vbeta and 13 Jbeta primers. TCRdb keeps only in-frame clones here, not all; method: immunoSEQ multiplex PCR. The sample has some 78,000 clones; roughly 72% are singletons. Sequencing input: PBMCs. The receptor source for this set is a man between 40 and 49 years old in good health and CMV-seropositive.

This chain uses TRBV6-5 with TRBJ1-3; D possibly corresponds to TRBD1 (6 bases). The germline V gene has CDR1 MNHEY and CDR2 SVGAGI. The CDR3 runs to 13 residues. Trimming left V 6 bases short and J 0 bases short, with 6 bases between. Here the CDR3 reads CASRTGSGNTIYF. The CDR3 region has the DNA TGTGCCAGCAGGACAGGCTCTGGAAACACCATATATTTT.

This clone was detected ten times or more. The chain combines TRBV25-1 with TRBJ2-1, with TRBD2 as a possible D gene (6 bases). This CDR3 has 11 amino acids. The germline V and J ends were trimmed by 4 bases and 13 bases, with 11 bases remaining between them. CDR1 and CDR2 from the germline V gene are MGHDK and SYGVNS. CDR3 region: CASSGPGLQFF. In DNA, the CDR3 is TGTGCCAGCAGTGGGCCGGGACTTCAGTTCTTC. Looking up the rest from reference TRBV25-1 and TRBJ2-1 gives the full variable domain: EADIYQTPRYLVIGTGKKITLECSQTMGHDKMYWYQQDPGMELHLIHYSYGVNSTEKGDLSSESTVSRIRTEHFPLTLESARPSHTSQYLCASSGPGLQFFGPGTRLTVL.

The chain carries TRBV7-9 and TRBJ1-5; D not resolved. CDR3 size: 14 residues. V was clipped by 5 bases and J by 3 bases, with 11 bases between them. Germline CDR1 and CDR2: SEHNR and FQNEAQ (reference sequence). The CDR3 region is CASSPRGLNQPQHF. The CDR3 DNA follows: TGTGCCAGCAGCCCCCGAGGGCTCAATCAGCCCCAGCATTTT. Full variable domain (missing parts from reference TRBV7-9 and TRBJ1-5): DTGVSQNPRHKITKRGQNVTFRCDPISEHNRLYWYRQTLGQGPEFLTYFQNEAQLEKSRLLSDRFSAERPKGSFSTLEIQRTEQGDSAMYLCASSPRGLNQPQHFGDGTRLSIL.

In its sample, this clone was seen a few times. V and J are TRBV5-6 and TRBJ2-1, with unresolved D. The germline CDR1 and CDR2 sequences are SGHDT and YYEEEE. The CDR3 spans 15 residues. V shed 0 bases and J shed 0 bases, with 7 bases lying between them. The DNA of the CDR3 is TGTGCCAGCAGCTTGGGGCGGAGCTCCTACAATGAGCAGTTCTTC. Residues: CASSLGRSSYNEQFF. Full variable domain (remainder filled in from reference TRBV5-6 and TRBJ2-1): DAGVTQSPTHLIKTRGQQVTLRCSPKSGHDTVSWYQQALGQGPQFIFQYYEEEERQRGNFPDRFSGHQFPNYSSELNVNALLLGDSALYLCASSLGRSSYNEQFFGPGTRLTVL.

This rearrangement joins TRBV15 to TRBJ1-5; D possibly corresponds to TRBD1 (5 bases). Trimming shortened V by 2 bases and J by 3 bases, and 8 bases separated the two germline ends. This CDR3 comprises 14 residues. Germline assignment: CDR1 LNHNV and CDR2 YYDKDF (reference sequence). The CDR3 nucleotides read TGTGCCACCAGCAGATCAGGGTTCAATCAGCCCCAGCATTTT. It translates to CATSRSGFNQPQHF. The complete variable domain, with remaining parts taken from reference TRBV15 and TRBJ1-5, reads DAMVIQNPRYQVTQFGKPVTLSCSQTLNHNVMYWYQQKSSQAPKLLFHYYDKDFNNEADTPDNFQSRRPNTSFCFLDIRSPGLGDTAMYLCATSRSGFNQPQHFGDGTRLSIL.

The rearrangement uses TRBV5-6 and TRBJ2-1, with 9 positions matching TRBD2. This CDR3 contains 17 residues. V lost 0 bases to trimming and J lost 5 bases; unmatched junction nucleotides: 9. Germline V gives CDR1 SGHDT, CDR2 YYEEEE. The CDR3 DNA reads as TGTGCCAGCAGCTTGGCCGAGAGCGGGAGGCGGGACAATGAGCAGTTCTTC. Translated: CASSLAESGRRDNEQFF.

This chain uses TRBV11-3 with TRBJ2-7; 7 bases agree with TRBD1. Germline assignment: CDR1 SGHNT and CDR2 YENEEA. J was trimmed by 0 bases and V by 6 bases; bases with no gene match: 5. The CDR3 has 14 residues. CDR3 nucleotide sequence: TGTGCCAGCAGTTTGACAGGGTCCTCCTACGAGCAGTACTTC. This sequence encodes CASSLTGSSYEQYF. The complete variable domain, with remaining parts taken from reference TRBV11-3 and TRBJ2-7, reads EAGVVQSPRYKIIEKKQPVAFWCNPISGHNTLYWYLQNLGQGPELLIRYENEEAVDDSQLPKDRFSAERLKGVDSTLKIQPAELGDSAVYLCASSLTGSSYEQYFGPGTRLTVT.

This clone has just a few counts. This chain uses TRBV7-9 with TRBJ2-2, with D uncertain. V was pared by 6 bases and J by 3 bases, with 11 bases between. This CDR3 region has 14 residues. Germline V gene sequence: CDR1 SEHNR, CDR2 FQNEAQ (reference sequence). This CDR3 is CASRPAGYTGELFF. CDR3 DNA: TGTGCCAGCAGGCCAGCCGGGTACACCGGGGAGCTGTTTTTT.

The CDR3 loop reads CASSLGDEQYF. The CDR3 DNA follows: TGTGCCAGCAGCCTAGGAGACGAGCAGTACTTC. This chain uses TRBV11-2 with TRBJ2-7; no clear D. The CDR3 has 11 residues. Germline V gene data show CDR1 as SGHAT and CDR2 as FQNNGV. V lost 5 bases to trimming and J lost 5 bases, with 7 bases between them.

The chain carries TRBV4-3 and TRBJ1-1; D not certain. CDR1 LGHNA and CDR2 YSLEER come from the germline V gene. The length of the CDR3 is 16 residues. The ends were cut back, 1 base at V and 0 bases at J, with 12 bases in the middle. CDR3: CASSQVYPPMNTEAFF. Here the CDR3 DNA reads TGCGCCAGCAGCCAAGTATATCCTCCTATGAACACTGAAGCTTTCTTT.

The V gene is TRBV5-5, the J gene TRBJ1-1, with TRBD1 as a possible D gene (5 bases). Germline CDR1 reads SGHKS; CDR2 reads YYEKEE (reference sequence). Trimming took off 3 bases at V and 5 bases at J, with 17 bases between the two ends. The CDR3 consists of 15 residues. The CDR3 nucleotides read TGTGCCAGCAGCTGGGAATTAGGGGTGGGGACTGAAGCTTTCTTT. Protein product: CASSWELGVGTEAFF.

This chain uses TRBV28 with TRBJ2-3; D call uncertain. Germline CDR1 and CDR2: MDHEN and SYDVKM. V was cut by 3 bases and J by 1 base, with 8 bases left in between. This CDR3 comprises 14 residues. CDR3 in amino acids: CASSFRQGTDTQYF. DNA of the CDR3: TGTGCCAGCAGTTTTCGGCAGGGCACAGATACGCAGTATTTT.

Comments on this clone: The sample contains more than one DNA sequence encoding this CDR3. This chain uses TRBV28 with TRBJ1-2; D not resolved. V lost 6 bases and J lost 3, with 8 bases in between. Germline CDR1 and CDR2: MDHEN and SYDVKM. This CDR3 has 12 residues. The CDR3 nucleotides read TGTGCCAGCAGGGGAGTCGACTATGGCTACACCTTC. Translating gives CASRGVDYGYTF.

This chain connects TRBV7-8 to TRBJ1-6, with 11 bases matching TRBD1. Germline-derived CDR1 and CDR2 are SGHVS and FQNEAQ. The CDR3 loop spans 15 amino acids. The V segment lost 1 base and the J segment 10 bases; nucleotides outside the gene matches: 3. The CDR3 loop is CASSLGTGGLSPLHF. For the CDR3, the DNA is TGTGCCAGCAGCTTAGGGACAGGGGGCCTGTCACCCCTCCACTTT.

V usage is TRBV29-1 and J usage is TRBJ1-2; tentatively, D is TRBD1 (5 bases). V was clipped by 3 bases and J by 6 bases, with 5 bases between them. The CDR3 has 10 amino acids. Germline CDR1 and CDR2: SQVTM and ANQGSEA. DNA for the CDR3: TGCAGCGTTGACAGGGATGGCTACACCTTC. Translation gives CSVDRDGYTF.

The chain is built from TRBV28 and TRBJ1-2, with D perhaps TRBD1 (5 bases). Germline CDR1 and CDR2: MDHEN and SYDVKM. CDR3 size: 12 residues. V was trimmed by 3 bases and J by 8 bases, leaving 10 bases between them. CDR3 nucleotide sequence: TGTGCCAGCAGTTTTCCCGGGGGAGGCTACACCTTC. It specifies CASSFPGGGYTF.

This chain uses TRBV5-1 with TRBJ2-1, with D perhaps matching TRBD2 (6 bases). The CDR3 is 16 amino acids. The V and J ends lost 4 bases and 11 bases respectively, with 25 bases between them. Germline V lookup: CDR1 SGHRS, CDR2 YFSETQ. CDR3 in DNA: TGCGCCAGCAGCCCGGGACTCCACTGGGGAGCTGAGAAGCAGTTCTTC. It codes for CASSPGLHWGAEKQFF.

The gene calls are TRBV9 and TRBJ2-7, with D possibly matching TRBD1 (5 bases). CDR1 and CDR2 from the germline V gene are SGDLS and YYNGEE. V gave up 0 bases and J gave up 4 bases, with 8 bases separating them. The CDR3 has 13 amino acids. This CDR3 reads CASSVVSGYEQYF. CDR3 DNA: TGTGCCAGCAGCGTAGTATCAGGGTACGAGCAGTACTTC.

The CDR3 protein is CASNDGGLNEQFF. CDR3 nucleotide sequence: TGTGCCAGTAACGACGGAGGGCTGAATGAGCAGTTCTTC. The chain combines TRBV19 with TRBJ2-1, with D possibly TRBD2 on 6 matching bases. Germline CDR1 is LNHDA and CDR2 is SQIVND (reference sequence). The CDR3 runs 13 residues. Trimming left V 7 bases short and J 7 bases short, with 14 bases between.

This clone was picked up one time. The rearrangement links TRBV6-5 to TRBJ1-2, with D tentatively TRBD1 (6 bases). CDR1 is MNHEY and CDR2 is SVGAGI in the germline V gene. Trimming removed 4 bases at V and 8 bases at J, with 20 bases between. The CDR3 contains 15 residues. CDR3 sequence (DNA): TGTGCCAGCAGTTCGTCTGGGGGCGGGCGGCGGGGCTACACCTTC. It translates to CASSSSGGGRRGYTF.

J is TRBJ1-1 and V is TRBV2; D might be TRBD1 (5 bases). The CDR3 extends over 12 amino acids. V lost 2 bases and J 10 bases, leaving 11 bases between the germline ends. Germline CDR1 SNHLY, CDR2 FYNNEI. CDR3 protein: CASSESGRGAFF. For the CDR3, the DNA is TGTGCCAGCAGTGAATCAGGGAGGGGAGCTTTCTTT.

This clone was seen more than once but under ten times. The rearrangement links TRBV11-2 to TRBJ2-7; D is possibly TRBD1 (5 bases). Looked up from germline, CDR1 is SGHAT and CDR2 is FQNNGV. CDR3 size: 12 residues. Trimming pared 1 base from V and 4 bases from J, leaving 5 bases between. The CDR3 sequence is CASSLAGYEQYF. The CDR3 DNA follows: TGTGCCAGCAGCTTAGCAGGGTACGAGCAGTACTTC.